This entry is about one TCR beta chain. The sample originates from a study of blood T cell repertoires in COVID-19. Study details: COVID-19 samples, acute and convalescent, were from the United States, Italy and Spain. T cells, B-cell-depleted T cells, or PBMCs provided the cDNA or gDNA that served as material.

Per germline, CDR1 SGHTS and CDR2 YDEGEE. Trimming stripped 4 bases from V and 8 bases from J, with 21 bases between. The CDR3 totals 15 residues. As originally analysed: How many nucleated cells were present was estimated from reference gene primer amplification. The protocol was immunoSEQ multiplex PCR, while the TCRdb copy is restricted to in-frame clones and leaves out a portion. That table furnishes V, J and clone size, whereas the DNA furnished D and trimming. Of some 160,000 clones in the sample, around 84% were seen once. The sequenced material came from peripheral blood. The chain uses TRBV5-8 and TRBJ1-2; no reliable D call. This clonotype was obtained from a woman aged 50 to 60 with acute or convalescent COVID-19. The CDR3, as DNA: TGTGCCAGCAGCCCCAAGTCAGACTATCAGGTCGGCTACACCTTC. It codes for CASSPKSDYQVGYTF.